The 24 T cell receptor beta chains below come from one sample, sequenced in a study of beta chain features in type 1 diabetes. Since all of the isolated RNA was reverse transcribed, expressed TCRB transcripts were what got sequenced. The table came from immunoSEQ multiplex PCR; TCRdb's copy has only in-frame clones and leaves some out. Among over 300,000 clones listed, less than 10% were seen once. The sample comprised central memory CD4+ T cells from blood. These receptors originate from a young woman in good health.

This clone has only a few counts. V and J are TRBV10-3 and TRBJ2-1; D may be TRBD2 (6 bases). CDR3 length equals 17 residues. Germline lookup yields CDR1 ENHRY and CDR2 SYGVKD. V lost 6 bases to trimming and J lost 8 bases, with 26 bases between them. CDR3: CAISDRTSPGSFYEQFF. The CDR3 coding sequence is TGTGCCATCAGCGACAGAACTAGCCCCGGTTCTTTCTATGAGCAGTTCTTC.

As for this clone: The junction departs from the called germline gene at one end, perhaps through a read error. The chain couples TRBV5-1 to TRBJ2-4, with no clear D. CDR3 length: 13 amino acids. In germline, CDR1 is SGHRS, CDR2 YFSETQ. The CDR3, as DNA: TGCGCCAGCAACTTGGAAGCCAAAAACATTCAGTACTTC. Translating gives CASNLEAKNIQYF.

V is TRBV7-8 and J is TRBJ2-5, with 15 nucleotides matching TRBD2. This CDR3 region has 18 residues. Germline V lookup: CDR1 SGHVS, CDR2 FQNEAQ. V shed 4 bases, J shed 7 bases, and the junction held 13 bases outside the gene matches. The CDR3 spells CASSSTTGTSGRSGTQYF. The CDR3 coding sequence is TGTGCCAGCAGCTCCACAACTGGGACTAGCGGGAGGTCTGGGACCCAGTACTTC. The variable domain in full, completed from reference TRBV7-8 and TRBJ2-5, reads GAGVSQSPRYKVAKRGQDVALRCDPISGHVSLFWYQQALGQGPEFLTYFQNEAQLDKSGLPSDRFFAERPEGSVSTLKIQRTQQEDSAVYLCASSSTTGTSGRSGTQYFGPGTRLLVL.

V usage is TRBV4-1 and J usage is TRBJ2-5; 9 bases are a match to TRBD2. This CDR3 spans 16 amino acids. Losses at the gene ends were 1 base for V and 5 bases for J; bases not matched to a gene: 8. The germline V gene encodes CDR1 MGHRA and CDR2 YSYEKL. The CDR3 sequence: CASSQGAGGPRETQYF. CDR3 nucleotide sequence: TGCGCCAGCAGCCAAGGTGCGGGAGGGCCTAGGGAGACCCAGTACTTC.

The chain employs TRBV28 and TRBJ2-7; TRBD1 might be the D (6 bases). This CDR3 has 13 residues. Germline V lookup: CDR1 MDHEN, CDR2 SYDVKM. Trimming took 0 bases from V and 5 from J, leaving 8 bases between them. The CDR3 region is CASSLWGAHEQYF. For the CDR3, the DNA is TGTGCCAGCAGTTTATGGGGGGCCCACGAGCAGTACTTC. Variable domain in full (rest from reference TRBV28 and TRBJ2-7): DVKVTQSSRYLVKRTGEKVFLECVQDMDHENMFWYRQDPGLGLRLIYFSYDVKMKEKGDIPEGYSVSREKKERFSLILESASTNQTSMYLCASSLWGAHEQYFGPGTRLTVT.

This clone was seen a few times. A read error is possible here, since a much larger clone lies one base away. Other DNA sequences in the sample encode the same CDR3. The chain couples TRBV27 to TRBJ1-2, with 8 bases lining up with TRBD1. The CDR3 has 13 residues. Germline assignment: CDR1 MNHEY and CDR2 SMNVEV (reference sequence). Trimming took 5 bases from V and 3 from J; bases not matched to a gene: 2. CDR3 DNA: TGTGCCAGCAGTCAACAGGGGGACTATGGCTACACCTTC. Translation gives CASSQQGDYGYTF.

This clone was detected ten times or more. For the CDR3, the DNA is TGTGCCAGCACCAGGGTTTCTCCCTACGAGCAGTACTTC. As protein: CASTRVSPYEQYF. This chain connects TRBV28 to TRBJ2-7; maybe TRBD1 (5 bases). Trimming took 7 bases from V and 2 from J, leaving 12 bases between them. The CDR3 consists of 13 residues. The germline V gene has CDR1 MDHEN and CDR2 SYDVKM.

This clone was picked up a small number of times. The J gene is TRBJ2-1, the V gene TRBV4-3, with 7 bases aligning to TRBD2. Germline V CDR1 and CDR2: LGHNA, YSLEER. This CDR3 contains 17 residues. V shed 1 base, J shed 9 bases, and the junction held 15 bases outside the gene matches. The CDR3 DNA follows: TGCGCCAGCAGCCAAGCCTCCCAGAGGAGGACTAGGCTTGAGCAGTTCTTC. Protein product: CASSQASQRRTRLEQFF.

This clone was observed a handful of times. The V gene is TRBV5-4, the J gene TRBJ2-1; D is possibly TRBD2 (6 bases). The CDR3 spans 16 residues. CDR1 and CDR2 from the germline V gene are SGHNT and YYREEE (reference sequence). The ends were cut back, 3 bases at V and 0 bases at J, with 13 bases in the middle. The CDR3 region has the DNA TGTGCCAGCAGCTCCTCTCTAGCGAACTCCTACAATGAGCAGTTCTTC. Translated: CASSSSLANSYNEQFF.

CDR3 sequence (DNA): TGTGCCAGCAGGCCACCCTGGACAGGGGATCTTGGCTACACCTTC. Translating gives CASRPPWTGDLGYTF. V and J are TRBV27 and TRBJ1-2, with 9 positions matching TRBD1. The CDR3 loop spans 15 amino acids. The V gene's germline CDR1 is MNHEY and CDR2 SMNVEV (reference sequence). The ends lost 6 bases at V and 7 bases at J; junction bases unmatched: 12.

The chain joins TRBV7-3 to TRBJ1-1; no firm D call. Trimming left V 4 bases short and J 1 base short, with 7 bases between. Germline V gene sequence: CDR1 SGHTA, CDR2 FQGTGA. The CDR3 sequence is 13 residues long. CDR3 protein: CASSSSGNTEAFF. In nucleotides, the CDR3 is TGTGCCAGCAGCTCCTCAGGGAACACTGAAGCTTTCTTT.

This clone occurred a few times. V gene TRBV29-1 combines with J gene TRBJ2-7, with a possible D match to TRBD1 (6 bases). V was shortened by 7 bases and J by 2 bases, with 12 bases between the two germline ends. The germline V gene encodes CDR1 SQVTM and CDR2 ANQGSEA. This CDR3 is 12 amino acids long. The DNA for the CDR3 is TGCAGCGCCGGACAGAACACCTACGAGCAGTACTTC. Amino acid sequence: CSAGQNTYEQYF.

The V call is TRBV7-2, the J call TRBJ2-7, with 7 bases aligning to TRBD1. Germline trimming cut 1 base from V and 1 base from J; bases unmatched to any gene: 4. This CDR3 has 15 amino acids. Germline CDR1 and CDR2: SGHTA and FQGNSA. The CDR3 spells CASSLDHRGSYEQYF. DNA for the CDR3: TGTGCCAGCAGCTTAGACCACAGGGGATCCTACGAGCAGTACTTC.

The chain couples TRBV4-1 to TRBJ2-7; weak D call: TRBD2 (5 bases). The CDR3 extends over 15 amino acids. The V end lost 0 bases, the J end lost 3 bases, and 12 bases lay between the germline ends. Germline loops: CDR1 MGHRA, CDR2 YSYEKL. CDR3 bases: TGCGCCAGCAGCCAAGATACCACCCGGGGCTACGAGCAGTACTTC. Its protein is CASSQDTTRGYEQYF.

This clone was seen a handful of times. The CDR3 spells CSATLDTQYF. The DNA of the CDR3 is TGCAGTGCTACCCTAGATACGCAGTATTTT. The V and J genes are TRBV20-1 and TRBJ2-3, with unresolved D. V was trimmed by 4 bases and J by 5 bases, leaving 4 bases between them. The CDR3 loop spans 10 amino acids. Germline CDR1 DFQATT, CDR2 SNEGSKA (reference sequence).

The chain carries TRBV5-1 and TRBJ2-1; 7 positions match TRBD2. Germline loops: CDR1 SGHRS, CDR2 YFSETQ. J lost 6 bases, V lost 4 bases, and 7 bases had no gene match. CDR3 length: 14 amino acids. The CDR3 DNA reads as TGCGCCAGCAGCCCGGGAGGCACGGTCAATGAGCAGTTCTTC. It codes for CASSPGGTVNEQFF.

J is TRBJ2-5 and V is TRBV4-2; D might be TRBD2 (6 bases). Trimming stripped 1 base from V and 3 bases from J, with 15 bases between. This CDR3 region has 16 residues. Germline V CDR1 and CDR2: LGHNA, YNFKEQ. For the CDR3, the DNA is TGTGCCAGCAGCCAAGCCTTCGGGAGCGGCGAAGAGACCCAGTACTTC. It translates to CASSQAFGSGEETQYF.

This clone was seen a handful of times. The chain joins TRBV7-9 to TRBJ2-2; D gene ambiguous. Germline CDR1 is SEHNR and CDR2 is FQNEAQ (reference sequence). The CDR3 is 14 residues long. With 4 bases removed from V and 6 bases from J, the gap between germline ends came to 12 bases. The CDR3 is CASSSRPPAGELFF. The CDR3 region has the DNA TGTGCCAGCAGCTCCCGTCCGCCGGCCGGGGAGCTGTTTTTT.

Regarding this clone: Other DNA sequences in this specimen translate into the identical CDR3. V usage is TRBV5-4 and J usage is TRBJ2-7, with 10 positions matching TRBD2. The length of the CDR3 is 15 residues. The V gene's germline CDR1 is SGHNT and CDR2 YYREEE (reference sequence). After removal of 3 bases from V and 3 bases from J, the junction contained 6 bases not matched to a gene. The CDR3 spells CASSSRTSGGYEQYF. The CDR3 DNA sequence: TGTGCCAGCAGCTCCAGGACTAGCGGCGGCTACGAGCAGTACTTC.

The chain joins TRBV6-1 to TRBJ2-7; D is tentatively TRBD1 or TRBD2 (5 bases each). Germline CDR1 reads MNHNS; CDR2 reads SASEGT. Trimming cost V 3 bases and J 1 base, with 16 bases left between them. This CDR3 is built from 16 residues. In DNA, the CDR3 is TGTGCCAGCAGTGAGAGGGGAGAAGGCAGGTCCTACGAGCAGTACTTC. Protein product: CASSERGEGRSYEQYF.

This clone was observed at least ten times. The chain employs TRBV7-8 and TRBJ2-1, with TRBD1 identical over 12 bases. Germline-derived CDR1 and CDR2 are SGHVS and FQNEAQ. CDR3 size: 15 residues. Trimming removed 5 bases from V and 8 bases from J; junction bases left unmatched: 7. In DNA, the CDR3 is TGTGCCAGCAGCACAGGGACAGGGGGCAGCCATGAGCAGTTCTTC. Protein: CASSTGTGGSHEQFF.

This chain connects TRBV7-2 to TRBJ2-7; D tentatively reads TRBD1 or TRBD2 (6 bases each). Germline V gene data show CDR1 as SGHTA and CDR2 as FQGNSA. V dropped 5 bases and J dropped 0 bases, with 14 bases sitting between them. The CDR3 has 15 residues. The CDR3 nucleotides read TGTGCCAGCAGCGATAGGGGGGAAAGCTCCTACGAGCAGTACTTC. Its protein product is CASSDRGESSYEQYF.

In its sample, this clone was seen a few times. A much larger clone lies one base from this, so it may be a read error. The chain combines TRBV5-4 with TRBJ1-2; D gene unclear. CDR1 SGHNT and CDR2 YYREEE come from the germline V gene (reference sequence). Trimming took 2 bases from V and 1 from J, leaving 0 bases between them. The CDR3 contains 11 residues. CDR3 region: CASSFNYGYTF. Here the CDR3 DNA reads TGTGCCAGCAGCTTTAACTATGGCTACACCTTC. The variable domain in full, with the rest retrieved from reference TRBV5-4 and TRBJ1-2, is ETGVTQSPTHLIKTRGQQVTLRCSSQSGHNTVSWYQQALGQGPQFIFQYYREEENGRGNFPPRFSGLQFPNYSSELNVNALELDDSALYLCASSFNYGYTFGSGTRLTVV.

This clone has at least ten counts. The V gene is TRBV5-1, the J gene TRBJ2-2, with D maybe TRBD1 (6 bases). The CDR3 loop spans 15 amino acids. V shed 3 bases and J shed 0 bases, with 9 bases lying between them. CDR1 is SGHRS, CDR2 YFSETQ, per germline. DNA for the CDR3: TGCGCCAGCAGCTGGACAGCTACGAACACCGGGGAGCTGTTTTTT. This gives the protein CASSWTATNTGELFF. Combining the CDR3 with reference TRBV5-1 and TRBJ2-2 gives the whole variable domain KAGVTQTPRYLIKTRGQQVTLSCSPISGHRSVSWYQQTPGQGLQFLFEYFSETQRNKGNFPGRFSGRQFSNSRSEMNVSTLELGDSALYLCASSWTATNTGELFFGEGSRLTVL.